The 24 T cell receptor beta chains given below trace back to one sample, sequenced in a study of blood T cell repertoires in COVID-19. Profiled with immunoSEQ multiplex PCR; TCRdb holds only in-frame clones, not every one. The repertoire holds about 300,000 clones, with over 70% as singletons. Sequenced material: peripheral blood. The receptor set was obtained from a woman aged 45 to 65 with acute or convalescent COVID-19.

This clone appeared a few times. The chain employs TRBV5-5 and TRBJ2-7; 8 bases match TRBD1. The CDR3 has 12 amino acids. The junction had 5 bases not matched to a gene; V was cut back by 9 bases and J by 3 bases. Germline CDR1 SGHKS, CDR2 YYEKEE (reference sequence). In nucleotides, the CDR3 is TGTGCCACTGGACAGGGCCTCTACGAGCAGTACTTC. Translated, it gives CATGQGLYEQYF.

The rearrangement uses TRBV27 and TRBJ1-2; TRBD1 agrees at 8 bases. CDR3 length equals 14 residues. J lost 3 bases, V lost 5 bases, and 5 bases had no gene match. The germline gives CDR1 MNHEY, CDR2 SMNVEV (reference sequence). CDR3 nucleotide sequence: TGTGCCAGCAGTCGTTCAGGGGGCGACTATGGCTACACCTTC. It yields the protein CASSRSGGDYGYTF.

The rearrangement joins TRBV30 to TRBJ1-4; TRBD1 matches at 10 bases. This CDR3 spans 15 amino acids. The ends lost 1 base at V and 7 bases at J; junction bases unmatched: 6. The germline V gene encodes CDR1 GTSNPN and CDR2 SVGIG (reference sequence). CDR3 bases: TGTGCCTGGAGTGCCCCCCGGACAGGGGGTGAAAAACTGTTTTTT. Translating it yields CAWSAPRTGGEKLFF.

The V and J genes are TRBV4-2 and TRBJ2-1; the match to TRBD2 covers 11 bases. Germline CDR1 reads LGHNA; CDR2 reads YNFKEQ. This CDR3 is 15 amino acids long. V was clipped by 0 bases and J by 8 bases; unmatched bases: 3. The CDR3 DNA reads TGTGCCAGCAGCCAAGATAGCGGGGGGGCCGATGAGCAGTTCTTC. It is translated as CASSQDSGGADEQFF.

J is TRBJ2-5 and V is TRBV15; D may be TRBD2 (5 bases). The length of the CDR3 is 16 residues. Trimming cost V 0 bases and J 3 bases, with 14 bases left between them. In germline, CDR1 is LNHNV, CDR2 YYDKDF (reference sequence). The CDR3 DNA reads TGTGCCACCAGCAGAGATCACCGCCGAGCGGAAGAGACCCAGTACTTC. It is translated as CATSRDHRRAEETQYF.

This chain uses TRBV6-1 with TRBJ2-1; D possibly corresponds to TRBD2 (6 bases). Germline CDR1 reads MNHNS; CDR2 reads SASEGT. The germline V and J ends were trimmed by 0 bases and 0 bases, with 9 bases remaining between them. The CDR3 extends over 16 amino acids. In nucleotides, the CDR3 is TGTGCCAGCAGTGAAGCTATTAGCGGCTCCTACAATGAGCAGTTCTTC. Encoded protein: CASSEAISGSYNEQFF.

J is TRBJ1-5 and V is TRBV19; D perhaps matches TRBD1 (5 bases). The CDR3 runs 17 residues. The V gene's germline CDR1 is LNHDA and CDR2 SQIVND (reference sequence). The ends were cut back, 2 bases at V and 0 bases at J, with 14 bases in the middle. The CDR3, as DNA: TGTGCCAGTAGTATAATTAGCGGACATCATAGCAATCAGCCCCAGCATTTT. This translates into CASSIISGHHSNQPQHF.

The genes are TRBV19 and TRBJ2-5, with D perhaps TRBD1 (5 bases). In germline, CDR1 is LNHDA, CDR2 SQIVND (reference sequence). The CDR3 runs 12 residues. Trimming removed 8 bases at V and 1 base at J, with 8 bases between. The CDR3 loop reads CASGHPQETQYF. The DNA of the CDR3 is TGTGCCAGTGGACACCCCCAAGAGACCCAGTACTTC.

The rearrangement uses TRBV27 and TRBJ2-5; 7 bases align to TRBD2. Germline loops: CDR1 MNHEY, CDR2 SMNVEV (reference sequence). V dropped 3 bases and J dropped 4; count of bases not matched to a gene: 5. The CDR3 extends over 14 amino acids. The CDR3 DNA reads TGTGCCAGCAGTTTTGGGGAGGGCAGAGAGACCCAGTACTTC. Amino acid sequence: CASSFGEGRETQYF.

The V gene is TRBV5-5, the J gene TRBJ2-1; D possibly corresponds to TRBD2 (6 bases). Looked up from germline, CDR1 is SGHKS and CDR2 is YYEKEE (reference sequence). There are 18 residues in the CDR3. With 4 bases removed from V and 2 bases from J, the gap between germline ends came to 22 bases. The CDR3 nucleotides read TGTGCCAGCAGCCTCACCCTTAGCGGAGGAGCACCCTACAATGAGCAGTTCTTC. Its protein product is CASSLTLSGGAPYNEQFF.

V and J are TRBV2 and TRBJ1-4; TRBD1 is a possible D gene (5 bases). The CDR3 contains 13 residues. The germline V gene encodes CDR1 SNHLY and CDR2 FYNNEI. The ends were cut back, 5 bases at V and 4 bases at J, with 8 bases in the middle. The CDR3 region is CASSRDSNEKLFF. CDR3 in DNA: TGTGCCAGCAGTAGAGACAGTAATGAAAAACTGTTTTTT.

V usage is TRBV11-1 and J usage is TRBJ2-6, with TRBD1 identical over 7 bases. Germline CDR1 and CDR2: SGHAT and FQDESV (reference sequence). The CDR3 runs 15 residues. V trimming: 6 bases; J trimming: 2 bases; junction bases outside the gene matches: 4. The CDR3: CASSLTGAGANVLTF. DNA of the CDR3: TGTGCCAGCAGTTTAACAGGGGCTGGGGCCAACGTCCTGACTTTC.

This chain links TRBV10-1 with TRBJ2-1; the D gene is possibly TRBD1 (6 bases). CDR3 size: 15 residues. The V end was cut by 5 bases, the J end by 1 base, with 12 bases between. CDR1 WNHNN and CDR2 SYGVQD come from the germline V gene (reference sequence). The CDR3 is CASSPSTGSYNEQFF. CDR3 nucleotide sequence: TGCGCCAGCAGTCCCTCGACAGGATCCTACAATGAGCAGTTCTTC.

V usage is TRBV5-1 and J usage is TRBJ1-1, with D possibly TRBD1 on 5 matching bases. This CDR3 comprises 14 residues. Trimming shortened V by 5 bases and J by 1 base, and 12 bases separated the two germline ends. Per germline, CDR1 SGHRS and CDR2 YFSETQ. CDR3 amino acids: CASSIAGGNTEAFF. For the CDR3, the DNA is TGCGCCAGCAGTATCGCCGGGGGGAACACTGAAGCTTTCTTT. Filled out from reference TRBV5-1 and TRBJ1-1, the complete variable domain reads KAGVTQTPRYLIKTRGQQVTLSCSPISGHRSVSWYQQTPGQGLQFLFEYFSETQRNKGNFPGRFSGRQFSNSRSEMNVSTLELGDSALYLCASSIAGGNTEAFFGQGTRLTVV.

V gene TRBV5-8 combines with J gene TRBJ2-3, with no clear D. V dropped 0 bases and J dropped 11 bases, with 13 bases sitting between them. The germline V gene encodes CDR1 SGHTS and CDR2 YDEGEE. The CDR3 is 13 residues long. The CDR3 DNA is TGTGCCAGCAGCTTGGCCGTAGGTCAGGAGCAGTATTTT. This codes for CASSLAVGQEQYF.

The V call is TRBV20-1, the J call TRBJ1-4; maybe TRBD1 (5 bases). V lost 3 bases to trimming and J lost 15 bases, with 26 bases between them. CDR1 is DFQATT, CDR2 SNEGSKA, per germline (reference sequence). The CDR3 spans 15 residues. The CDR3 nucleotides read TGCAGTGCTAGTTACCCTGCTGCAGGGTCTCAGCTCTTGTTTTTT. Protein sequence: CSASYPAAGSQLLFF.

V is TRBV7-9 and J is TRBJ1-2; D remains unclear. Trimming pared 2 bases from V and 5 bases from J, leaving 6 bases between. The germline gives CDR1 SEHNR, CDR2 FQNEAQ (reference sequence). The CDR3 is 12 amino acids. CDR3 sequence: CASSLPGYGYTF. The CDR3 DNA reads TGTGCCAGCAGCTTACCGGGTTATGGCTACACCTTC.

This clone was counted a few times. This chain uses TRBV9 with TRBJ2-5, with D possibly TRBD2 on 6 matching bases. The CDR3 consists of 15 residues. In germline, CDR1 is SGDLS, CDR2 YYNGEE. The germline V and J ends were trimmed by 2 bases and 5 bases, with 16 bases remaining between them. The CDR3 here is CASSVGGTGTETQYF. The CDR3 region has the DNA TGTGCCAGCAGCGTTGGCGGGACTGGGACGGAGACCCAGTACTTC.

V gene TRBV27 combines with J gene TRBJ1-2, with D maybe TRBD1 (6 bases). The CDR3 is 13 residues long. V dropped 6 bases and J dropped 0 bases, with 8 bases sitting between them. In germline, CDR1 is MNHEY, CDR2 SMNVEV (reference sequence). CDR3 bases: TGTGCCAGCAGACGGACAGCTAACTATGGCTACACCTTC. This translates into CASRRTANYGYTF.

This chain links TRBV4-1 with TRBJ1-1, with TRBD1 as a possible D gene (5 bases). Trimming cost V 1 base and J 0 bases, with 15 bases left between them. CDR1 MGHRA and CDR2 YSYEKL come from the germline V gene. The CDR3 spans 17 residues. CDR3 protein: CASSQVTLRQMNTEAFF. The CDR3, as DNA: TGCGCCAGCAGCCAAGTCACTTTGAGACAGATGAACACTGAAGCTTTCTTT.

The chain carries TRBV6-2 or TRBV6-3 and TRBJ1-5; TRBD1 might be the D (6 bases). CDR1 is MNHEY, CDR2 SVGEGT, per germline. CDR3 length: 16 residues. Between the trimmed V and J ends, which lost 2 bases and 0 bases, there was a span of 11 bases. This CDR3 reads CASSYPDSNSNQPQHF. The CDR3 nucleotides read TGTGCCAGCAGTTACCCGGACAGTAATAGCAATCAGCCCCAGCATTTT.

The CDR3 here is CASTETGAGTDTQYF. DNA of the CDR3: TGTGCCAGCACCGAGACAGGGGCGGGCACAGATACGCAGTATTTT. The chain recombines TRBV5-8 with TRBJ2-3, with 8 bases matching TRBD1. CDR1 and CDR2 (germline): SGHTS, YDEGEE. There are 15 residues in the CDR3. The V and J ends lost 6 bases and 1 base, in that order; junction bases with no gene match: 7.

The chain links TRBV20-1 to TRBJ1-1, with D hard to call. V lost 3 bases and J 0 bases, leaving 14 bases between the germline ends. Germline CDR1 is DFQATT and CDR2 is SNEGSKA (reference sequence). CDR3 length equals 15 residues. The CDR3 region is CSASPADGMNTEAFF. CDR3 in DNA: TGCAGTGCTAGTCCGGCAGACGGGATGAACACTGAAGCTTTCTTT.

The rearrangement uses TRBV19 and TRBJ1-2; D possibly corresponds to TRBD1 (5 bases). V lost 4 bases and J 5 bases, leaving 14 bases between the germline ends. Germline CDR1 and CDR2: LNHDA and SQIVND (reference sequence). The CDR3 sequence is 14 residues long. The CDR3 here is CASSTRPTEYGYTF. The DNA for the CDR3 is TGTGCCAGTAGTACCAGACCGACAGAATATGGCTACACCTTC.